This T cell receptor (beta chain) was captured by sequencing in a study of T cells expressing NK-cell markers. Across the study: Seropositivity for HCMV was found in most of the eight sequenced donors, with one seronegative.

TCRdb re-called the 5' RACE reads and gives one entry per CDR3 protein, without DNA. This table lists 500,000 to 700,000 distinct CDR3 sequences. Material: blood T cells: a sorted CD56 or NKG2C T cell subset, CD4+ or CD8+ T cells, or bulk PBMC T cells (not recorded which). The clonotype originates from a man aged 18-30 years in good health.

The CDR3 loop is CATSDFGPYNEQFF. This rearrangement joins TRBV24-1 to TRBJ2-1; without DNA, the TCRdb call of TRBD2 cannot be checked. This CDR3 region has 14 residues. Germline CDR1 and CDR2: KGHDR and SFDVKD.